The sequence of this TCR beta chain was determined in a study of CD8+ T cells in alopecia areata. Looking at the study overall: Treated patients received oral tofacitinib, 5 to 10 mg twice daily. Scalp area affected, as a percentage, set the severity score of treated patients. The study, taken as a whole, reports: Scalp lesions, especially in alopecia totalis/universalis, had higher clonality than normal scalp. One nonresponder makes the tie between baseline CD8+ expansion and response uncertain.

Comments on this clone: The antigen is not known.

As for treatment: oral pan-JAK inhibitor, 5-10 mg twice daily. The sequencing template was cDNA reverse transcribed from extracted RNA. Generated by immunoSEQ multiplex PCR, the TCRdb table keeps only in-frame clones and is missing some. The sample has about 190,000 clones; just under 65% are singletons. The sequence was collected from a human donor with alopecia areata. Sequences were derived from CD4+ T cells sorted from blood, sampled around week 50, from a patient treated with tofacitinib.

This CDR3 is CASSESRDWGDTQYF. The CDR3 bases are TGCGCCAGCAGTGAGTCGCGGGATTGGGGGGATACGCAGTATTTT. The chain carries TRBV10-1 and TRBJ2-3, with a tentative D call TRBD2 (6 bases). Trimming took 0 bases from V and 6 from J, leaving 13 bases between them. This CDR3 has 15 amino acids. Germline values: CDR1 WNHNN, CDR2 SYGVQD (reference sequence).